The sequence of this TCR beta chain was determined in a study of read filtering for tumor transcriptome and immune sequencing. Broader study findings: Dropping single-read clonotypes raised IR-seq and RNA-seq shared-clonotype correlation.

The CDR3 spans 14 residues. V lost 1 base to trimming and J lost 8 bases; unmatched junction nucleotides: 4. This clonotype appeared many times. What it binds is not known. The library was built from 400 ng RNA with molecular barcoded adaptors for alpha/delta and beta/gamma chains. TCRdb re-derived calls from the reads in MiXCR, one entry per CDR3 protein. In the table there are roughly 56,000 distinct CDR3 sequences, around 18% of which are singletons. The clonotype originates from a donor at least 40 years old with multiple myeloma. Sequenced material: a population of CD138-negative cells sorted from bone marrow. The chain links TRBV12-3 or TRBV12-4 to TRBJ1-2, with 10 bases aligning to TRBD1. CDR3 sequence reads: CASSLGQGAGGYTF. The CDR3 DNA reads TGTGCCAGCAGTTTAGGACAGGGGGCAGGGGGCTACACCTTC.